A single sample is the source of the 19 T cell receptor beta chains below, sequenced in a study of T cells in Graves' hyperthyroidism and ophthalmopathy. Amplification yielded TCR beta CDR3 regions, with RNA transcripts as the source. The HTBI primer set drove a first-round RT-PCR of the TCR CDR3. TCRdb ran MiXCR on the multiplex PCR reads and lists one entry per CDR3 protein. The data show 250,000 to 400,000 distinct CDR3 sequences, with approximately 15% seen just once and 30% to 35% held by the top ten. The sample consisted of blood. These receptors originate from a woman aged 40 to 49 with Graves' ophthalmopathy.

This clonotype has a count of ten or more. The genes are TRBV24-1 and TRBJ2-1; 10 positions agree with TRBD2. Trimming cost V 4 bases and J 4 bases; bases outside gene matches: 6. Germline V gene data show CDR1 as KGHDR and CDR2 as SFDVKD. There are 16 residues in the CDR3. The CDR3 bases are TGTGCCACCAGTGACACCGGGACTAGCGAGTACAATGAGCAGTTCTTC. Translated, it gives CATSDTGTSEYNEQFF.

The CDR3 protein is CASIISDSSYNEQFF. The CDR3 DNA sequence: TGTGCCAGCATCATTAGCGATTCCTCCTACAATGAGCAGTTCTTC. The chain carries TRBV12-3 or TRBV12-4 and TRBJ2-1; maybe TRBD2 (5 bases). CDR3 length equals 15 residues. V was shortened by 7 bases and J by 0 bases, with 13 bases between the two germline ends.

The chain is built from TRBV7-6 and TRBJ1-1, with 11 bases identical to TRBD1. V dropped 1 base and J dropped 4; count of bases not matched to a gene: 5. CDR3 size: 16 residues. Looked up from germline, CDR1 is SGHVS and CDR2 is FNYEAQ. As DNA, the CDR3 is TGTGCCAGCAGCTTAGGGGGACAGGGGGTGGCCACTGAAGCTTTCTTT. It is translated as CASSLGGQGVATEAFF.

This clonotype showed up many times. V gene TRBV7-2 combines with J gene TRBJ2-7; 13 positions match TRBD2. Trimming at V came to 0 bases and at J to 3 bases, leaving 8 bases not matched to a gene. The germline V gene encodes CDR1 SGHTA and CDR2 FQGNSA. The CDR3 extends over 18 amino acids. The CDR3 loop is CASSLAGNGLAGDYEQYF. The CDR3 nucleotides read TGTGCCAGCAGCTTAGCGGGGAACGGACTAGCGGGGGACTACGAGCAGTACTTC.

CDR3 sequence reads: CASSVAERTQAYNEQFF. CDR3 sequence (DNA): TGTGCCAGCAGCGTAGCTGAACGGACCCAAGCCTACAATGAGCAGTTCTTC. The chain has TRBV9 and TRBJ2-1, with D hard to call. CDR3 length: 17 residues. Trimming left V 0 bases short and J 2 bases short, with 15 bases between. Germline V gene lookup returns CDR1 SGDLS and CDR2 YYNGEE.

This clonotype was detected ten times or more. The rearrangement uses TRBV20-1 and TRBJ2-7, with D maybe TRBD1 (5 bases). Germline-derived CDR1 and CDR2 are DFQATT and SNEGSKA (reference sequence). This CDR3 is built from 14 residues. V lost 6 bases, J lost 2 bases, and 17 bases lay in between. CDR3 loop: CSAQDLRVAYEQYF. As DNA, the CDR3 is TGCAGTGCACAGGATCTCAGGGTCGCCTACGAGCAGTACTTC.

This clonotype appeared many times. For the CDR3, the DNA is TGTGCCAGCACTAGGGAGGAGAACACTGAAGCTTTCTTT. This gives the protein CASTREENTEAFF. The V gene is TRBV25-1, the J gene TRBJ1-1; no firm D call. This CDR3 has 13 amino acids. The germline CDR1 and CDR2 sequences are MGHDK and SYGVNS. The V end lost 7 bases, the J end lost 1 base, and 10 bases lay between the germline ends.

This chain links TRBV3-1 with TRBJ2-7; D is unresolved. The germline V gene has CDR1 LGHDT and CDR2 YNNKEL (reference sequence). The germline V and J ends were trimmed by 1 base and 3 bases, with 7 bases remaining between them. This CDR3 is built from 13 residues. In DNA, the CDR3 is TGTGCCAGCAGCCAAGTTTGGGGCTACGAGCAGTACTTC. This sequence encodes CASSQVWGYEQYF.

This clonotype was counted a few times. The J gene is TRBJ1-4, the V gene TRBV3-1; 7 bases fit TRBD1. The V gene's germline CDR1 is LGHDT and CDR2 YNNKEL (reference sequence). V trimming: 8 bases; J trimming: 8 bases; junction bases outside the gene matches: 11. The CDR3 sequence is 14 residues long. The CDR3 nucleotides read TGTGCCAGCTCGGGAGGGGGCGTCCGGGAAAAACTGTTTTTT. Its translation: CASSGGGVREKLFF.

V and J are TRBV27 and TRBJ1-6, with D unclear. Trimming took 11 bases from V and 7 from J, leaving 15 bases between them. CDR1 and CDR2 (germline): MNHEY, SMNVEV (reference sequence). The CDR3 is 13 amino acids. Here the CDR3 reads CASRLGLNSPLHF. CDR3 DNA sequence: TGTGCCTCCCGACTGGGTCTAAATTCACCCCTCCACTTT.

This clonotype was picked up many times. The rearrangement uses TRBV24-1 and TRBJ2-2; 8 bases are shared with TRBD1. Germline V gene sequence: CDR1 KGHDR, CDR2 SFDVKD. This CDR3 has 14 amino acids. J lost 5 bases, V lost 5 bases, and 3 bases had no gene match. CDR3 sequence (DNA): TGTGCCACCAGTGTTACAGGGGGAACCGGGGAGCTGTTTTTT. Protein product: CATSVTGGTGELFF.

The rearrangement joins TRBV7-9 to TRBJ1-6; possible D gene TRBD1, 5 bases. V lost 5 bases and J 5 bases, leaving 10 bases between the germline ends. The CDR3 runs to 14 residues. Germline V gene lookup returns CDR1 SEHNR and CDR2 FQNEAQ (reference sequence). For the CDR3, the DNA is TGTGCCAGCAGCCATCCGGGGGATAATTCACCCCTCCACTTT. Protein: CASSHPGDNSPLHF.

This rearrangement joins TRBV24-1 to TRBJ2-7; 10 positions agree with TRBD1. V was clipped by 4 bases and J by 0 bases; unmatched bases: 5. The CDR3 consists of 16 residues. The germline gives CDR1 KGHDR, CDR2 SFDVKD. As DNA, the CDR3 is TGTGCCACCAGTGACGGGGGACAGGGGAACTCCTACGAGCAGTACTTC. It codes for CATSDGGQGNSYEQYF.

The sample holds many counts of this clonotype. The J gene is TRBJ2-7, the V gene TRBV11-2, with a tentative D call TRBD2 (5 bases). The CDR3 length is 15 residues. Trimming shortened V by 5 bases and J by 0 bases, and 14 bases separated the two germline ends. Germline-derived CDR1 and CDR2 are SGHAT and FQNNGV. The CDR3 spells CASSLNSEISYEQYF. In nucleotides, the CDR3 is TGTGCCAGCAGCCTAAATAGCGAGATCTCCTACGAGCAGTACTTC.

This clonotype was observed at least ten times. The chain combines TRBV20-1 with TRBJ2-7; D remains unclear. The V end was cut by 3 bases, the J end by 0 bases, with 9 bases between. The germline CDR1 and CDR2 sequences are DFQATT and SNEGSKA (reference sequence). This CDR3 has 13 residues. The CDR3: CSARKRSSYEQYF. CDR3 in DNA: TGCAGTGCTAGGAAAAGGAGCTCCTACGAGCAGTACTTC.

There are many counts of this clonotype. The chain links TRBV27 to TRBJ2-7; D ambiguous. CDR3 length: 15 amino acids. The ends were cut back, 2 bases at V and 0 bases at J, with 11 bases in the middle. Looked up from germline, CDR1 is MNHEY and CDR2 is SMNVEV (reference sequence). For the CDR3, the DNA is TGTGCCAGCAGTTTAAAGCACCCGAGCTCCTACGAGCAGTACTTC. It is translated as CASSLKHPSSYEQYF.

The rearrangement links TRBV20-1 to TRBJ1-1; the match to TRBD1 covers 7 bases. Losses at the gene ends were 0 bases for V and 13 bases for J; bases not matched to a gene: 11. The CDR3 length is 13 residues. Germline V lookup: CDR1 DFQATT, CDR2 SNEGSKA (reference sequence). As DNA, the CDR3 is TGCAGTGCTAGAGACGCAAGGGGAGGGGGCGTTTTCTTT. As protein: CSARDARGGGVFF.

This clonotype was observed a handful of times. The CDR3 protein is CASSLGLAGSHTQYF. The CDR3 coding sequence is TGCGCCAGCAGCTTGGGACTAGCGGGGAGTCATACGCAGTATTTT. The chain links TRBV5-1 to TRBJ2-3, with TRBD2 matching 11 bases. Germline V gives CDR1 SGHRS, CDR2 YFSETQ. The CDR3 runs to 15 residues. After removal of 0 bases from V and 7 bases from J, the junction contained 4 bases not matched to a gene.

This clonotype was observed at least ten times. The chain uses TRBV20-1 and TRBJ1-1; 7 bases are shared with TRBD1. The CDR3 covers 15 residues. In germline, CDR1 is DFQATT, CDR2 SNEGSKA (reference sequence). The J segment lost 4 bases and the V segment lost 6 bases, leaving 14 bases of the junction unmatched. The DNA for the CDR3 is TGCAGTGCCCAAGACCTTAACAGGGGAGGCACTGAAGCTTTCTTT. Protein product: CSAQDLNRGGTEAFF.